This T cell receptor beta chain is from a study of breast tumors, draining lymph nodes, adjacent tissues. Whole-study results and caveats: Tumor and nontumor repertoires were significantly more similar in luminal-like than in basal-like breast cancer. Tumor repertoires ranked between lymph nodes and nontumor tissue in diversity, with V and J gene preferences.

Breast cancer patients provided tissue from their axillary draining lymph nodes. Germline loops: CDR1 SNHLY, CDR2 FYNNEI. The CDR3 totals 13 residues. This clonotype was seen only a few times. As yet, its antigen is unknown. This may come from a read error, since a much larger clone is one base off. Each CDR3 protein gets one entry after TCRdb re-called the multiplex PCR reads with MiXCR. The sample includes about 100,000 distinct CDR3 sequences, 20% to 25% of them seen just once. This chain connects TRBV2 to TRBJ2-7; D gene ambiguous. Sequencing used axillary lymph node tissue. The sequence was collected from a female donor with breast cancer. Some clones in this sample may be carry-over from other donors' samples. CDR3 sequence: CASSPGPAVEQHF. The CDR3 DNA follows: TGTGCCAGCAGCCCAGGTCCGGCGGTGGAGCAGCACTTC.